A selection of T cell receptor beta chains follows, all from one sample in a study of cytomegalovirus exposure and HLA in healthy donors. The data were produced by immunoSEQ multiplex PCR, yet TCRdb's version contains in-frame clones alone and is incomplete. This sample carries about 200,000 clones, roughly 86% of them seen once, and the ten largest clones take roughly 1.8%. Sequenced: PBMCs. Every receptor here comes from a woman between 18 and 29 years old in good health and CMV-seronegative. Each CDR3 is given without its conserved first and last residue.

ASGKEGHTEAF TRBJ1-1 TRBV6-5
AISAQGARADTEAF TRBJ1-1 TRBV10-3
ASSLAGGQETQY TRBJ2-5 TRBV7-6
ASSLGRLAGNEQF TRBJ2-1 TRBV7-9
AWSVLRHPAQPQH TRBJ1-5 TRBV30
ASSLVGPETQY TRBJ2-5 TRBV5-4
ASSQVQGTLYGYT TRBJ1-2 TRBV4-1
ASSLGGWSNQPQH TRBJ1-5 TRBV7-2
AWSAGQADEQY TRBJ2-7 TRBV30
ASSDRPRARSPLH TRBJ1-6 TRBV6-6
ATSWTVNTYNEQF TRBJ2-1 TRBV15
ASSYGPAGVANEQF TRBJ2-1 TRBV6-6
ASSSVELAGGTDTQY TRBJ2-3 TRBV13
ASSRGLDTDTQY TRBJ2-3 TRBV5-6
ASSGGLAGENNEQF TRBJ2-1 TRBV5-1
ASSPDRDTEAF TRBJ1-1 TRBV6-5
ASSVGVRGRVTGELF TRBJ2-2 TRBV9
ASRQGSSGNTIY TRBJ1-3 TRBV5-1
ASSLLSGELF TRBJ2-2 TRBV11-3
ASKTGGLDEKLF TRBJ1-4 TRBV6-5
ASSFGTGDQPQH TRBJ1-5 TRBV5-1
ASSPRLGQETQY TRBJ2-5 TRBV14
ASRPTGYRLASTDTQY TRBJ2-3 TRBV11-3
ASRPGAGVYQPQH TRBJ1-5 TRBV19
ASSQLGQKYEQY TRBJ2-7 TRBV14
ASRQTSGGTDTQY TRBJ2-3 TRBV6-5